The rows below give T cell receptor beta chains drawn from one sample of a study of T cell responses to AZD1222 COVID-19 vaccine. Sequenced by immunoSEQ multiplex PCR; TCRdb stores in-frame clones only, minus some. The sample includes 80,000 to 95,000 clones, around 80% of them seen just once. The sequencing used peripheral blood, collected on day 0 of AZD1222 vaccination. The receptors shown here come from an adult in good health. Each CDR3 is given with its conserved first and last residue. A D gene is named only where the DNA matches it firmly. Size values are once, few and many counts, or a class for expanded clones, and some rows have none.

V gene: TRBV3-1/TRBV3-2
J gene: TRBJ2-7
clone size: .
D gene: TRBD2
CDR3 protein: CASSPGLAVYEQYF
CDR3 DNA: TGTGCCAGCAGCCCGGGACTAGCGGTCTACGAGCAGTACTTC

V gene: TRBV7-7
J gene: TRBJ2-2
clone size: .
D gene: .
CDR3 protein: CASSPFGPGELFF
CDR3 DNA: TGTGCCAGCAGCCCTTTCGGGCCCGGGGAGCTGTTTTTT

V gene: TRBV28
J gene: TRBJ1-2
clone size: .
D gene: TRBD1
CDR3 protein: CASSPSGGPFYGYTF
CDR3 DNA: TGTGCCAGCAGCCCATCAGGGGGTCCTTTCTATGGCTACACCTTC

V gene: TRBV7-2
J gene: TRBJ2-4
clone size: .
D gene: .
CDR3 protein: CASSLRAISPLAKNIQYF
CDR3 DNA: TGTGCCAGCAGCTTAAGGGCAATATCCCCACTAGCCAAAAACATTCAGTACTTC

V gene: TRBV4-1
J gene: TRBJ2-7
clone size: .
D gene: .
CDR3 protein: CASSPSEYSYEQYF
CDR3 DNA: TGCGCCAGCTCACCGAGCGAGTACTCCTACGAGCAGTACTTC

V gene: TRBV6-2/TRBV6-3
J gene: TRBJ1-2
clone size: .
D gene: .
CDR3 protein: CASSYAGGGGYTF
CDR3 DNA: TGTGCCAGCAGTTACGCGGGGGGAGGCGGCTACACCTTC

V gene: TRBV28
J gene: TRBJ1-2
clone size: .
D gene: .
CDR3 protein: CASLRASANYGYTF
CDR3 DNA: TGTGCCAGCTTAAGGGCATCTGCTAACTATGGCTACACCTTC

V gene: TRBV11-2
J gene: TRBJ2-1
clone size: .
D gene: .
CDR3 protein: CASSFSPGAGNNEQFF
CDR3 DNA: TGTGCCAGCAGCTTCTCCCCGGGGGCAGGGAACAATGAGCAGTTCTTC

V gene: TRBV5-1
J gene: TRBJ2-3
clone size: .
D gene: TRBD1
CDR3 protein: CASSLIPGTVTSTDTQYF
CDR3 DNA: TGCGCCAGCAGCTTGATACCCGGGACAGTGACTAGCACAGATACGCAGTATTTT

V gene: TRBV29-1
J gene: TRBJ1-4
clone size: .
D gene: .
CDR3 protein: CSGGRPNEKLFF
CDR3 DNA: TGCAGCGGAGGAAGACCGAATGAAAAACTGTTTTTT

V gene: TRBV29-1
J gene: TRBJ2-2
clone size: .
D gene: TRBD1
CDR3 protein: CSGKTGAYRAGELFF
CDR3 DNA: TGCAGCGGTAAAACAGGGGCTTACCGGGCCGGGGAGCTGTTTTTT

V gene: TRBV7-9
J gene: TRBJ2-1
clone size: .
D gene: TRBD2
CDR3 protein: CASTRGGTYNEQFF
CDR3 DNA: TGTGCCAGCACCCGCGGGGGTACCTACAATGAGCAGTTCTTC

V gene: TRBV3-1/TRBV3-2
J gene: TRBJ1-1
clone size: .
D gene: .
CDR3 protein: CASSQWAGENTEAFF
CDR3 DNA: TGTGCCAGCAGCCAATGGGCAGGAGAGAACACTGAAGCTTTCTTT

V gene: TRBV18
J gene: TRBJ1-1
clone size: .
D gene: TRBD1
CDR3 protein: CASSPPRDSHTEAFF
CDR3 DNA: TGTGCCAGCTCACCACCGAGGGACAGTCACACTGAAGCTTTCTTT

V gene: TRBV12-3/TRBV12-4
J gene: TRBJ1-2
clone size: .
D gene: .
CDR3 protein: CASSFSGVEGYTF
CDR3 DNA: TGTGCCAGCAGTTTTTCTGGAGTAGAGGGCTACACCTTC

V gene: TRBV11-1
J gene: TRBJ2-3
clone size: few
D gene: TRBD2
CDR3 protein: CASREREDSTDTQYF
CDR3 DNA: TGTGCCAGCAGGGAACGGGAGGATAGCACAGATACGCAGTATTTT

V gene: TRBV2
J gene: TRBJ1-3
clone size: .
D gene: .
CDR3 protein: CASSSQGNSGNTIYF
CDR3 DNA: TGTGCCAGCAGCTCACAGGGAAATTCTGGAAACACCATATATTTT

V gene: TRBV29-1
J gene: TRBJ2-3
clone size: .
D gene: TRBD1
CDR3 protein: CSVNRGPTTQDTQYF
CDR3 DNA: TGCAGCGTCAACAGGGGCCCAACTACACAAGATACGCAGTATTTT

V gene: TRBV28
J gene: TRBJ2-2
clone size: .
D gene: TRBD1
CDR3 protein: CASSLYGTDTGELFF
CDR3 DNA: TGTGCCAGCAGTTTGTACGGGACAGACACCGGGGAGCTGTTTTTT

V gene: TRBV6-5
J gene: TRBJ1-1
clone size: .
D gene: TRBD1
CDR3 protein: CASSYSRTGRAEAFF
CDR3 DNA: TGTGCCAGCAGTTACTCAAGGACAGGGCGCGCTGAAGCTTTCTTT

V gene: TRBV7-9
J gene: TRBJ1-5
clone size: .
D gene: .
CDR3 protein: CASSLGLGPNQPQHF
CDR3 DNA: TGTGCCAGCAGCTTGGGGCTTGGCCCCAATCAGCCCCAGCATTTT

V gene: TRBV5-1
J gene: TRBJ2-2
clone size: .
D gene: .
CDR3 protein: CASSLEMGKAGELFF
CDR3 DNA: TGCGCCAGCAGCTTGGAGATGGGGAAGGCCGGGGAGCTGTTTTTT

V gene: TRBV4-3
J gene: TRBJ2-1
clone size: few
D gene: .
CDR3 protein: CASSQDQGGGVYNEQFF
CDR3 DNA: TGCGCCAGCAGCCAAGATCAGGGGGGAGGAGTGTACAATGAGCAGTTCTTC

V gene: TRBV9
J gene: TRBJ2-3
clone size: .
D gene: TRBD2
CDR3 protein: CASSFSGRARGTDTQYF
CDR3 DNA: TGTGCCAGCAGCTTTAGCGGGAGGGCCCGGGGGACAGATACGCAGTATTTT

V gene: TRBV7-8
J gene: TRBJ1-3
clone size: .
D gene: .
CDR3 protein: CASSYQSVNSGNTIYF
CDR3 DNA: TGTGCCAGCAGCTACCAAAGCGTAAACTCTGGAAACACCATATATTTT

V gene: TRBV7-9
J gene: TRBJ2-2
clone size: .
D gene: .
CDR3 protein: CASSLNPRTTGELFF
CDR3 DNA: TGTGCCAGCAGCTTAAACCCTCGGACCACCGGGGAGCTGTTTTTT

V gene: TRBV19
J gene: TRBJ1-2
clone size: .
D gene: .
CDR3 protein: CASRAGVYGYTF
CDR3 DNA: TGTGCCAGTAGGGCAGGGGTCTATGGCTACACCTTC

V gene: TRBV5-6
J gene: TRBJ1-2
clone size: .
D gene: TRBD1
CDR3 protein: CASSLGTGNYGYTF
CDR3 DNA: TGTGCCAGCAGCTTGGGGACAGGGAACTATGGCTACACCTTC

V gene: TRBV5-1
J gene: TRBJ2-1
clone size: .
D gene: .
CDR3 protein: CASSLDEVRYNEQFF
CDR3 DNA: TGCGCCAGCAGCTTGGACGAGGTCAGGTACAATGAGCAGTTCTTC

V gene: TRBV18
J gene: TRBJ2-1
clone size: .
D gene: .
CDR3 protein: CASSFSLTEEQFF
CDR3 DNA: TGTGCCAGCTCATTCTCCCTTACGGAGGAGCAGTTCTTC

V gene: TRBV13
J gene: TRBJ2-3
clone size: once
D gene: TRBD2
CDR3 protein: CASSLGTSGIASPDTQYF
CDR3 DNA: TGTGCCAGCAGCTTGGGGACTAGCGGAATTGCCTCGCCGGATACGCAGTATTTT

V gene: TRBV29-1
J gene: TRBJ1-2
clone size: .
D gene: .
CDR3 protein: CSVGKADSPNYGYTF
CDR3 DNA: TGCAGCGTCGGGAAAGCTGACAGCCCTAACTATGGCTACACCTTC

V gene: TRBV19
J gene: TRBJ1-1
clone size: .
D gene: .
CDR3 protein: CASSADTRNTEAFF
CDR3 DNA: TGTGCCAGTAGTGCCGACACAAGGAACACTGAAGCTTTCTTT

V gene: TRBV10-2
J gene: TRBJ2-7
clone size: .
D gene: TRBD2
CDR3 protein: CASKRLAGVYEQYF
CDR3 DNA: TGCGCCAGCAAACGACTAGCGGGAGTGTACGAGCAGTACTTC

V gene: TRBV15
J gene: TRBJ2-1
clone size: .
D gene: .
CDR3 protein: CATGLGDNEQFF
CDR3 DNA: TGTGCCACCGGCCTTGGGGACAATGAGCAGTTCTTC